Shown below are 19 T cell receptor beta chains from a single sample sequenced in a study of CD8+ T cells in alopecia areata. Stated treatment: oral pan-JAK inhibitor, 5-10 mg twice daily. Reverse transcribed after extraction, RNA yielded cDNA as the sequencing template. Here immunoSEQ multiplex PCR was the method, and the copy in TCRdb shows in-frame clones only, minus some. The sample has approximately 180,000 clones; about 55% are singletons. Sequenced here: CD8+ T cells sorted from blood, sampled at week 24, from a patient treated with tofacitinib. Source of these receptors: a human donor with alopecia areata.

This clone was counted only a few times. The V and J genes are TRBV5-1 and TRBJ2-7; possible D gene TRBD1, 6 bases. V gave up 4 bases and J gave up 6 bases, with 11 bases separating them. Germline values: CDR1 SGHRS, CDR2 YFSETQ. The CDR3 is made up of 12 amino acids. CDR3 nucleotides: TGCGCCAGCAGCCTGGACAGAGGCGAGCAGTACTTC. Protein: CASSLDRGEQYF.

This clone was seen a few times. The chain employs TRBV27 and TRBJ1-1; no definite D call. The germline V gene encodes CDR1 MNHEY and CDR2 SMNVEV (reference sequence). The CDR3 covers 13 residues. V lost 1 base to trimming and J lost 4 bases, with 7 bases between them. The CDR3 nucleotides read TGTGCCAGCAGTTTATGGGTAGGCACTGAAGCTTTCTTT. This sequence encodes CASSLWVGTEAFF.

The J gene is TRBJ1-1, the V gene TRBV27; no reliable D call. Per the germline V gene, CDR1 is MNHEY and CDR2 is SMNVEV (reference sequence). There are 13 residues in the CDR3. Between the trimmed V and J ends, which lost 6 bases and 2 bases, there was a span of 10 bases. This chain's CDR3 is CASRRMGNTEAFF. The CDR3 DNA sequence: TGTGCCAGCAGGAGGATGGGAAACACTGAAGCTTTCTTT.

V usage is TRBV30 and J usage is TRBJ2-2; 8 positions match TRBD1. V lost 4 bases to trimming and J lost 5 bases; unmatched junction nucleotides: 6. The germline V gene has CDR1 GTSNPN and CDR2 SVGIG (reference sequence). This CDR3 region has 14 residues. The CDR3 sequence is CAWNQGARTGELFF. As DNA, the CDR3 is TGTGCCTGGAACCAGGGGGCGCGTACCGGGGAGCTGTTTTTT. Full variable domain (remainder filled in from reference TRBV30 and TRBJ2-2): SQTIHQWPATLVQPVGSPLSLECTVEGTSNPNLYWYRQAAGRGLQLLFYSVGIGQISSEVPQNLSASRPQDRQFILSSKKLLLSDSGFYLCAWNQGARTGELFFGEGSRLTVL.

This sequence joins TRBV11-2 and TRBJ1-1; 7 bases agree with TRBD1. V lost 6 bases to trimming and J lost 5 bases; unmatched junction nucleotides: 6. The CDR3 spans 13 residues. The V gene's germline CDR1 is SGHAT and CDR2 FQNNGV. CDR3 in DNA: TGTGCCAGCAGACGGGACAGTAGGACTGAAGCTTTCTTT. It yields the protein CASRRDSRTEAFF. Variable domain in full (rest from reference TRBV11-2 and TRBJ1-1): EAGVAQSPRYKIIEKRQSVAFWCNPISGHATLYWYQQILGQGPKLLIQFQNNGVVDDSQLPKDRFSAERLKGVDSTLKIQPAKLEDSAVYLCASRRDSRTEAFFGQGTRLTVV.

J is TRBJ1-4 and V is TRBV29-1; no definite D call. The CDR3 sequence is 12 residues long. CDR1 is SQVTM and CDR2 is ANQGSEA in the germline V gene. V dropped 7 bases and J dropped 6 bases, with 12 bases sitting between them. CDR3: CSAMDLHEKLFF. Here the CDR3 DNA reads TGCAGCGCCATGGACCTACATGAAAAACTGTTTTTT.

The chain employs TRBV29-1 and TRBJ2-3, with 7 bases lining up with TRBD1. This CDR3 contains 15 residues. With V trimmed by 6 bases and J by 2 bases, 11 bases remained unmatched. Germline CDR1 reads SQVTM; CDR2 reads ANQGSEA. CDR3 DNA sequence: TGCAGCGTCCTGTCGACAGGGCCCCCCACAGATACGCAGTATTTT. Residues: CSVLSTGPPTDTQYF.

The genes are TRBV29-1 and TRBJ2-1, with D possibly TRBD2 on 5 matching bases. The germline gives CDR1 SQVTM, CDR2 ANQGSEA. The CDR3 sequence is 13 residues long. The ends were cut back, 5 bases at V and 5 bases at J, with 13 bases in the middle. The CDR3 coding sequence is TGCAGCGTTAGATCCGGGGTTCACAATGAGCAGTTCTTC. Amino acid sequence: CSVRSGVHNEQFF.

The V and J genes are TRBV12-5 and TRBJ2-7, with unresolved D. CDR1 LGHNT and CDR2 FRNRAP come from the germline V gene. With 4 bases removed from V and 3 bases from J, the gap between germline ends came to 22 bases. This CDR3 contains 17 residues. CDR3 DNA sequence: TGTGCTAGTGGTTCCCCCCTCTCGGACCAGGATGTCTACGAGCAGTACTTC. This gives the protein CASGSPLSDQDVYEQYF.

This clone was observed a few times. The rearrangement links TRBV7-6 to TRBJ2-3; TRBD2 matches 11 bases. CDR1 is SGHVS and CDR2 is FNYEAQ in the germline V gene. CDR3 length: 16 residues. The junction had 8 bases not matched to a gene; V was cut back by 5 bases and J by 4 bases. This chain's CDR3 is CASSPETSGGSDTQYF. CDR3 nucleotide sequence: TGTGCCAGCAGCCCTGAAACTAGCGGGGGTTCAGATACGCAGTATTTT.

A remark on this clone: In the same sample, other DNA sequences code for this CDR3. V and J are TRBV30 and TRBJ1-1; D not certain. Per the germline V gene, CDR1 is GTSNPN and CDR2 is SVGIG (reference sequence). Between the trimmed V and J ends, which lost 5 bases and 2 bases, there was a span of 6 bases. The CDR3 extends over 11 amino acids. The CDR3 region has the DNA TGTGCCTGGCGAAGAAACACTGAAGCTTTCTTT. Its protein product is CAWRRNTEAFF.

The chain employs TRBV6-5 and TRBJ2-1; either TRBD1 or TRBD2 may supply D (5 bases each). Germline V gene lookup returns CDR1 MNHEY and CDR2 SVGAGI. The CDR3 spans 11 residues. Between the trimmed V and J ends, which lost 4 bases and 12 bases, there was a span of 10 bases. The chain's CDR3 is CASSSGTAQFF. The CDR3 bases are TGTGCCAGCAGTTCCGGGACCGCGCAGTTCTTC.

The chain couples TRBV9 to TRBJ2-7; 11 bases map to TRBD2. The CDR3 extends over 18 amino acids. V lost 0 bases to trimming and J lost 5 bases; unmatched junction nucleotides: 13. Looked up from germline, CDR1 is SGDLS and CDR2 is YYNGEE. CDR3 loop: CASSVGDSGGAILNEQYF. CDR3 DNA sequence: TGTGCCAGCAGCGTAGGTGATAGCGGGGGGGCCATCTTGAACGAGCAGTACTTC. Combining the CDR3 with reference TRBV9 and TRBJ2-7 gives the whole variable domain DSGVTQTPKHLITATGQRVTLRCSPRSGDLSVYWYQQSLDQGLQFLIQYYNGEERAKGNILERFSAQQFPDLHSELNLSSLELGDSALYFCASSVGDSGGAILNEQYFGPGTRLTVT.

CDR3 bases: TGTGCCAGCAGCCCCGAAGCTTTCTTT. Translation gives CASSPEAFF. The rearrangement uses TRBV9 and TRBJ1-1; D unclear. Germline V gene data show CDR1 as SGDLS and CDR2 as YYNGEE. The CDR3 covers 9 residues. V lost 4 bases to trimming and J lost 8 bases, with 3 bases between them.

CDR3 sequence: CASRQGRSEAFF. Written as DNA, the CDR3 is TGCGCCAGCAGGCAGGGACGGTCTGAAGCTTTCTTT. J is TRBJ1-1 and V is TRBV5-1, with D perhaps TRBD1 (5 bases). The germline V and J ends were trimmed by 5 bases and 6 bases, with 11 bases remaining between them. The CDR3 has 12 amino acids. Germline-derived CDR1 and CDR2 are SGHRS and YFSETQ.

The rearrangement links TRBV2 to TRBJ2-1; the D is unclear. The germline CDR1 and CDR2 sequences are SNHLY and FYNNEI. The CDR3 contains 13 residues. V lost 8 bases and J lost 0, with 8 bases in between. CDR3: CASCWVSYNEQFF. In DNA form, the CDR3 reads TGTGCCAGCTGTTGGGTCTCCTACAATGAGCAGTTCTTC.

On this clone itself: At one end the junction does not follow the germline gene, possibly because of a read error. The rearrangement links TRBV30 to TRBJ1-1, with unresolved D. Germline V lookup: CDR1 GTSNPN, CDR2 SVGIG (reference sequence). CDR3 length: 14 amino acids. CDR3 amino acids: CAWSEFRAGGLGVF. Here the CDR3 DNA reads TGTGCCTGGAGTGAATTTCGGGCGGGAGGCCTCGGAGTCTTT. The full variable domain, completed using reference TRBV30 and TRBJ1-1, is SQTIHQWPATLVQPVGSPLSLECTVEGTSNPNLYWYRQAAGRGLQLLFYSVGIGQISSEVPQNLSASRPQDRQFILSSKKLLLSDSGFYLCAWSEFRAGGLGVFGQGTRLTVV.

The chain carries TRBV6-5 and TRBJ1-4, with 8 bases that match TRBD1. The CDR3 is 13 residues long. Germline assignment: CDR1 MNHEY and CDR2 SVGAGI. After removal of 4 bases from V and 8 bases from J, the junction contained 3 bases not matched to a gene. CDR3 in amino acids: CASSSTGEEKLFF. CDR3 DNA sequence: TGTGCCAGCAGTTCGACAGGGGAAGAAAAACTGTTTTTT.

The chain is built from TRBV9 and TRBJ2-7, with TRBD1 identical over 9 bases. Germline loops: CDR1 SGDLS, CDR2 YYNGEE. The J segment lost 2 bases and the V segment lost 3 bases, leaving 3 bases of the junction unmatched. CDR3 length: 14 residues. The CDR3 sequence: CASSAGQGTYEQYF. In nucleotides, the CDR3 is TGTGCCAGCAGCGCCGGACAGGGGACCTACGAGCAGTACTTC.